At least ten counts were recorded for the clone carrying this T cell receptor (beta chain). Its antigen remains unidentified. This sample was taken from a study of T cells in Graves' hyperthyroidism and ophthalmopathy. Study-wide findings and caveats: In the blood, most expanded thyroid clonotypes above 0.001 appeared as well. From stable hyperthyroidism, ophthalmopathy was set apart by a 13 V-J model.

Any patient presenting with uncontrolled infection, other autoimmune disease, pregnancy or lactation was left out. For the diagnoses, clinical symptoms, serum thyroxine and TRAb, thyroid ultrasound and orbital computed tomography were used. TCR beta CDR3 sequences were amplified from RNA transcripts. TCR CDR3 underwent first-round RT-PCR with the HTBI primer set. TCRdb ran MiXCR on the multiplex PCR reads and lists one entry per CDR3 protein. The table lists hundreds of thousands of distinct CDR3 sequences, less than 45% of them singletons. The CDR3 contains 19 residues. V trimming: 3 bases; J trimming: 1 base; junction bases outside the gene matches: 16. Germline CDR1 is KGHDR and CDR2 is SFDVKD.

This sequence was found in an adult man with Graves' disease, either hyperthyroidism or ophthalmopathy (not recorded which). The chain has TRBV24-1 and TRBJ1-2; 7 positions match TRBD1. Specimen: peripheral blood or thyroid tissue (not recorded which). As DNA, the CDR3 is TGTGCCACCAGTGATGAGCCGGGACAGACATCTTCCTTTAACTATGGCTACACCTTC. As protein: CATSDEPGQTSSFNYGYTF.